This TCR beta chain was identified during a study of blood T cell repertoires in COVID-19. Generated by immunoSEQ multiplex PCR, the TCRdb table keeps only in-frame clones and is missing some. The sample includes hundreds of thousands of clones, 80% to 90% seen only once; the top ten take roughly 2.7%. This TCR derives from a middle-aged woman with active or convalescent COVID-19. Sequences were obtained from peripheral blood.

CDR3 sequence reads: CASSSDRGGQYF. As DNA, the CDR3 is TGTGCCAGCAGTTCGGACAGGGGGGGGCAGTACTTC. The V call is TRBV27, the J call TRBJ2-7; 10 bases align to TRBD1. The CDR3 runs to 12 residues. The germline V gene has CDR1 MNHEY and CDR2 SMNVEV (reference sequence). V was pared by 4 bases and J by 9 bases, with 3 bases of the junction left unmatched.